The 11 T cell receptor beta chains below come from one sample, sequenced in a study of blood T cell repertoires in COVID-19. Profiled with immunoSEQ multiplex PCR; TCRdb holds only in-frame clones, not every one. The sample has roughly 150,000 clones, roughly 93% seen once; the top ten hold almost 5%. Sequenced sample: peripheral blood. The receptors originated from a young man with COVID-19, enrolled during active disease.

DNA of the CDR3: TGTGCCAGCAGCGAGAACAGGGCAGGCGGGGAGCTGTTTTTT. It is translated as CASSENRAGGELFF. V is TRBV9 and J is TRBJ2-2; D is possibly TRBD1 (6 bases). The V end lost 3 bases, the J end lost 7 bases, and 13 bases lay between the germline ends. Germline V lookup: CDR1 SGDLS, CDR2 YYNGEE. The length of the CDR3 is 14 residues.

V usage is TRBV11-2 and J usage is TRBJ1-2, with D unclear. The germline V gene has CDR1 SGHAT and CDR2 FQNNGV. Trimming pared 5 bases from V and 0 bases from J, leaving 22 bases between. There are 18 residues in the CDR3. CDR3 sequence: CASSPRRRASGANYGYTF. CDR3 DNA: TGTGCCAGCAGCCCCCGGAGGAGGGCGAGTGGAGCTAACTATGGCTACACCTTC.

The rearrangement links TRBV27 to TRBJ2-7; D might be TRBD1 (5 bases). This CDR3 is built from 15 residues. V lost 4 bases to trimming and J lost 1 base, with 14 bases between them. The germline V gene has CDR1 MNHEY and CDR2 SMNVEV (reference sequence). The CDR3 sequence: CASSYQTGTSYEQYF. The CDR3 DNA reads TGTGCCAGCAGTTATCAAACAGGTACATCCTACGAGCAGTACTTC.

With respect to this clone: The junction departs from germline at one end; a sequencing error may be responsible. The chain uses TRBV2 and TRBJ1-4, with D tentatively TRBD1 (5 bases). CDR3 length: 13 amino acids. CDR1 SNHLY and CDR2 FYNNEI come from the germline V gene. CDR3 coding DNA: TGTGCCAGCAGTGAAAATCGGGGGGAAAAACTGCTTTTT. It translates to CASSENRGEKLLF.

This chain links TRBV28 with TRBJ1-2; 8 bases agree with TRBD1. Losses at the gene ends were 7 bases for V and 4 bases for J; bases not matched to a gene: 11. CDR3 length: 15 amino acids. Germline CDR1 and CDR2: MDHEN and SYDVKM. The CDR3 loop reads CASNSRQGKFYGYTF. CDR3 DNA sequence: TGTGCCAGCAATTCAAGACAGGGGAAATTCTATGGCTACACCTTC.

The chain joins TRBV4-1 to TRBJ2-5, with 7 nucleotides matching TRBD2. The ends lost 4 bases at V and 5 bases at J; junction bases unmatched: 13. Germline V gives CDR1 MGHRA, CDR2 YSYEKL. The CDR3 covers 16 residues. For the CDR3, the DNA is TGCGCCAGCAGCCGAGGATCCGGGACTACCAGGGAGACCCAGTACTTC. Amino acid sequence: CASSRGSGTTRETQYF.

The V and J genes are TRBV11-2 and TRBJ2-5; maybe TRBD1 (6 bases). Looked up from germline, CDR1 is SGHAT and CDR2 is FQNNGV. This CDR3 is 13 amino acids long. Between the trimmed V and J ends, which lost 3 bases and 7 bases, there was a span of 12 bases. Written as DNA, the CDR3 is TGTGCCAGCAGCTTTGCCAGGGGTGGGACCCAGTACTTC. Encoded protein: CASSFARGGTQYF.

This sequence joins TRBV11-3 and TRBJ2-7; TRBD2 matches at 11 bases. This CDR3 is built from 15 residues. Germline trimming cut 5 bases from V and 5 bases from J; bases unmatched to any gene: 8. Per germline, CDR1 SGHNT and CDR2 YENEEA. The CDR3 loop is CASSPTSGRFHEQYF. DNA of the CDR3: TGTGCCAGCAGCCCAACTAGCGGGAGATTCCACGAGCAGTACTTC.

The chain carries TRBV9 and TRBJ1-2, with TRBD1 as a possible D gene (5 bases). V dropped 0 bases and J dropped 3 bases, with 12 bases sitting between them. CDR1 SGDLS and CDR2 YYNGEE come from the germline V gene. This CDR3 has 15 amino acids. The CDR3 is CASSVDGGSYYGYTF. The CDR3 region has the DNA TGTGCCAGCAGCGTAGATGGGGGGTCCTACTATGGCTACACCTTC.

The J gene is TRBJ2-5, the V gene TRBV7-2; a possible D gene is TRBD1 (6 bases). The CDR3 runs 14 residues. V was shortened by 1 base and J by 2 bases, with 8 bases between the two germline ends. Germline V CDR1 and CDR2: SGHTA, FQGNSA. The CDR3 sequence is CASSLGTEQETQYF. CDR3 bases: TGTGCCAGCAGCTTAGGGACAGAACAAGAGACCCAGTACTTC.

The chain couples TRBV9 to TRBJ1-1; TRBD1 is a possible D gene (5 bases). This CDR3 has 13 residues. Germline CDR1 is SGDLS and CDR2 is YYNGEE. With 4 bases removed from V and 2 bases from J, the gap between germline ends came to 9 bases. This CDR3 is CASSSGHNTEAFF. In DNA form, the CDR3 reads TGTGCCAGCAGCTCAGGACACAACACTGAAGCTTTCTTT.